The entry that follows covers one TCR beta chain sequence. Its target is not known. This PCR relied on a set of 60 Vbeta primers and 13 Jbeta primers. Generated by immunoSEQ multiplex PCR, the TCRdb table keeps only in-frame clones and is missing some. The sample lists 150,000 to 200,000 clones; about 83% were seen once. J was trimmed by 1 base and V by 3 bases; bases with no gene match: 5. The CDR3 covers 16 residues. Germline CDR1 is MNHEY and CDR2 is SMNVEV (reference sequence). This specimen comes from a study of cytomegalovirus exposure and HLA in healthy donors. Points from the study as a whole: Later analysis found that TCR beta chains associated with HLA were more clonally expanded than other, equally common chains.

V and J are TRBV27 and TRBJ2-1; 8 bases align to TRBD2. The TCR originated in a woman under 40 in good health and CMV-seropositive. Material: PBMCs. The CDR3 coding sequence is TGTGCCAGCAGTTTGGCGGGACTAGTGTCCTACAATGAGCAGTTCTTC. This sequence encodes CASSLAGLVSYNEQFF.